These 16 T cell receptor beta chains were sequenced from one sample in a study of blood T cell repertoires in COVID-19. The repertoire was sequenced with immunoSEQ multiplex PCR; TCRdb's copy has only in-frame clones and lacks some. The sample holds about 370,000 clones, roughly 90% seen once. Sample: PBMCs or T cells enriched from blood (not recorded which). The receptors shown here come from a woman between 35 and 50 years old who had been exposed to COVID-19.

The J gene is TRBJ1-1, the V gene TRBV6-5; D unclear. V gave up 9 bases and J gave up 1 base, with 18 bases separating them. Germline-derived CDR1 and CDR2 are MNHEY and SVGAGI. The CDR3 sequence is 15 residues long. The CDR3 spells CASMPRGSRNTEAFF. Written as DNA, the CDR3 is TGTGCCAGTATGCCAAGAGGCAGTCGGAACACTGAAGCTTTCTTT.

This clone was counted only a few times. The chain is built from TRBV11-1 and TRBJ1-5; D is possibly TRBD1 (6 bases). Trimming pared 4 bases from V and 5 bases from J, leaving 18 bases between. There are 16 residues in the CDR3. Germline values: CDR1 SGHAT, CDR2 FQDESV (reference sequence). CDR3 in DNA: TGTGCCAGCAGCTGCCCACGAACAGGGAAGGATCAGCCCCAGCATTTT. Translation: CASSCPRTGKDQPQHF.

The J gene is TRBJ2-7, the V gene TRBV5-1, with 11 bases lining up with TRBD1. CDR1 and CDR2 (germline): SGHRS, YFSETQ. The CDR3 is 15 amino acids. The V gene end was trimmed by 4 bases and the J gene end by 2 bases; junction bases not matched to a gene: 5. The CDR3 spells CASSPGTGGTYEQYF. In nucleotides, the CDR3 is TGCGCCAGCAGCCCCGGGACAGGGGGAACCTACGAGCAGTACTTC.

This sequence joins TRBV18 and TRBJ2-3; D is perhaps TRBD2 (6 bases). Trimming removed 1 base at V and 2 bases at J, with 13 bases between. Germline loops: CDR1 KGHSH, CDR2 LQKENI. The CDR3 length is 16 residues. DNA of the CDR3: TGTGCCAGCTCACCACTCGGGGGACGTAACACAGATACGCAGTATTTT. Translation: CASSPLGGRNTDTQYF.

The CDR3 loop reads CASSLSQVDNEQFF. DNA of the CDR3: TGTGCCAGCTCACTTTCACAGGTTGACAATGAGCAGTTCTTC. V and J are TRBV18 and TRBJ2-1; D perhaps matches TRBD1 (5 bases). Germline CDR1 is KGHSH and CDR2 is LQKENI. The CDR3 runs 14 residues. Trimming cost V 4 bases and J 5 bases, with 12 bases left between them.

As DNA, the CDR3 is TGTGCCAGCAGCGTAGCCTCCTCCTACGAGCAGTACTTC. This gives the protein CASSVASSYEQYF. The rearrangement links TRBV9 to TRBJ2-7; D call uncertain. V lost 0 bases and J lost 0, with 4 bases in between. This CDR3 is 13 amino acids long. Germline V gene sequence: CDR1 SGDLS, CDR2 YYNGEE.

The chain has TRBV5-6 and TRBJ2-7; 9 bases are a match to TRBD1. The CDR3 runs to 14 residues. Trimming removed 4 bases from V and 5 bases from J; junction bases left unmatched: 7. Germline lookup yields CDR1 SGHDT and CDR2 YYEEEE. CDR3 in DNA: TGTGCCAGCAGCATCACAGGGGGCAGGGACGAGCAGTACTTC. Its translation is CASSITGGRDEQYF.

The CDR3 DNA sequence: TGTGCCAGTAGTCCGGGGACAGGGGGCGCGACCTACGAGCAGTACTTC. Protein: CASSPGTGGATYEQYF. This chain links TRBV19 with TRBJ2-7; 12 bases map to TRBD1. V was clipped by 5 bases and J by 2 bases; unmatched bases: 7. This CDR3 has 16 residues. The V gene's germline CDR1 is LNHDA and CDR2 SQIVND (reference sequence). The variable domain in full, completed from reference TRBV19 and TRBJ2-7, reads DGGITQSPKYLFRKEGQNVTLSCEQNLNHDAMYWYRQDPGQGLRLIYYSQIVNDFQKGDIAEGYSVSREKKESFPLTVTSAQKNPTAFYLCASSPGTGGATYEQYFGPGTRLTVT.

The chain links TRBV7-2 to TRBJ1-1; D remains unclear. The germline V gene has CDR1 SGHTA and CDR2 FQGNSA. The V end lost 2 bases, the J end lost 2 bases, and 12 bases lay between the germline ends. The CDR3 has 15 residues. CDR3 in DNA: TGTGCCAGCAGCTTAAGTGTGGCCGAAAACACTGAAGCTTTCTTT. This translates into CASSLSVAENTEAFF.

This clone has a single count. The chain joins TRBV10-3 to TRBJ1-3; D unresolved. The CDR3 is 12 residues long. Per the germline V gene, CDR1 is ENHRY and CDR2 is SYGVKD. Trimming shortened V by 6 bases and J by 11 bases, and 14 bases separated the two germline ends. CDR3 amino acids: CAIREVPRSIYF. The CDR3, as DNA: TGTGCCATCAGAGAGGTTCCTAGGTCCATATATTTT.

The chain carries TRBV11-3 and TRBJ2-1, with 8 bases matching TRBD1. This CDR3 is 16 amino acids long. The junction had 13 bases not matched to a gene; V was cut back by 5 bases and J by 7 bases. Germline V gene sequence: CDR1 SGHNT, CDR2 YENEEA. CDR3 residues: CASSAGQGIRSNEQFF. CDR3 in DNA: TGTGCCAGCAGCGCAGGACAGGGAATAAGGTCGAATGAGCAGTTCTTC.

The rearrangement links TRBV7-8 to TRBJ1-5; D might be TRBD1 (5 bases). Germline loops: CDR1 SGHVS, CDR2 FQNEAQ. This CDR3 comprises 20 residues. V was trimmed by 2 bases and J by 0 bases, leaving 23 bases between them. The CDR3 is CASSLWAWGRAPYSNQPQHF. Here the CDR3 DNA reads TGTGCCAGCAGCTTATGGGCGTGGGGCAGGGCACCTTATAGCAATCAGCCCCAGCATTTT.

The CDR3 region is CASRTGTRPNNEQFF. The CDR3 nucleotides are TGTGCCAGCAGGACCGGGACTCGTCCGAACAATGAGCAGTTCTTC. The chain has TRBV2 and TRBJ2-1, with D possibly matching TRBD2 (6 bases). Trimming shortened V by 6 bases and J by 5 bases, and 17 bases separated the two germline ends. The CDR3 spans 15 residues. CDR1 and CDR2 (germline): SNHLY, FYNNEI.

This chain uses TRBV12-3 or TRBV12-4 with TRBJ2-7; D possibly corresponds to TRBD1 (5 bases). The germline V and J ends were trimmed by 3 bases and 2 bases, with 8 bases remaining between them. The CDR3 has 13 residues. CDR3 protein: CASSFPTAYEQYF. CDR3 DNA sequence: TGTGCCAGCAGTTTTCCGACAGCCTACGAGCAGTACTTC.

V is TRBV24-1 and J is TRBJ1-4, with a weak D call TRBD1 (5 bases). In germline, CDR1 is KGHDR, CDR2 SFDVKD. This CDR3 comprises 18 residues. Trimming cost V 4 bases and J 3 bases, with 20 bases left between them. The chain's CDR3 is CATSDYSGQAPSNEKLFF. The DNA of the CDR3 is TGTGCCACCAGTGACTACTCAGGACAAGCGCCTTCTAATGAAAAACTGTTTTTT.

This chain connects TRBV7-9 to TRBJ2-3, with unresolved D. V was pared by 0 bases and J by 2 bases, with 9 bases between. The CDR3 has 15 residues. From germline, CDR1 is SEHNR and CDR2 FQNEAQ (reference sequence). CDR3: CASSLASADTDTQYF. The CDR3 DNA is TGTGCCAGCAGCTTAGCGTCTGCGGACACAGATACGCAGTATTTT.